Presented here are 21 T cell receptor beta chains from one specimen sequenced in a study of vaccination effects on CD4 cells after COVID-19. No antigen has been assigned to these receptors. Antigen-specific CD4+ T cell clonotypes were called by their expansion after viral peptide-pool culture in ViraFEST. The culture ran for about 10 days, and then CD4+ T cells were isolated. Here immunoSEQ multiplex PCR was the method, and the copy in TCRdb shows in-frame clones only, minus some. The table shows about 79,000 clones, with roughly 74% occurring only once. Material: CD4+ T cells from PBMCs cultured with HCoV-229E spike peptides, obtained before COVID-19 vaccination. The receptors derive from a human donor who received a COVID-19 vaccine.

The CDR3 region is CASSSLTGGSTDTQYF. Here the CDR3 DNA reads TGCGCCAGCAGCTCGCTGACAGGCGGAAGCACAGATACGCAGTATTTT. The chain couples TRBV5-1 to TRBJ2-3, with D possibly being TRBD1 (6 bases). The CDR3 spans 16 residues. Germline V gene sequence: CDR1 SGHRS, CDR2 YFSETQ. With 3 bases removed from V and 0 bases from J, the gap between germline ends came to 14 bases.

This rearrangement joins TRBV9 to TRBJ1-1; the match to TRBD1 covers 9 bases. V trimming: 3 bases; J trimming: 3 bases; junction bases outside the gene matches: 6. The CDR3 is 15 residues long. CDR1 and CDR2 (germline): SGDLS, YYNGEE. CDR3 DNA sequence: TGTGCCAGCAGCGCCCCGACAGGGGGGCACACTGAAGCTTTCTTT. It translates to CASSAPTGGHTEAFF.

This clone was detected only once. The V and J genes are TRBV2 and TRBJ2-1; unclear D gene. The CDR3 is 14 residues long. Per germline, CDR1 SNHLY and CDR2 FYNNEI. V lost 10 bases and J lost 4, with 17 bases in between. The CDR3 DNA reads as TGTGCCACCAAAACACTCAGAATATACAATGAGCAGTTCTTC. Residues: CATKTLRIYNEQFF. The entire variable domain, with the rest obtained from reference TRBV2 and TRBJ2-1, is as follows: EPEVTQTPSHQVTQMGQEVILRCVPISNHLYFYWYRQILGQKVEFLVSFYNNEISEKSEIFDDQFSVERPDGSNFTLKIRSTKLEDSAMYFCATKTLRIYNEQFFGPGTRLTVL.

This sequence joins TRBV12-3 or TRBV12-4 and TRBJ1-4; D may be TRBD1 (5 bases). With 11 bases removed from V and 6 bases from J, the gap between germline ends came to 10 bases. The CDR3 totals 11 residues. DNA for the CDR3: TGTGCCGGGGGGACGGATGAAAAACTGTTTTTT. As protein: CAGGTDEKLFF.

The CDR3 reads CASSRPGIMNTEAFF. The CDR3 bases are TGCGCCAGCAGCCGACCGGGGATCATGAACACTGAAGCTTTCTTT. This rearrangement joins TRBV5-1 to TRBJ1-1; D unresolved. CDR1 and CDR2 (germline): SGHRS, YFSETQ. The CDR3 runs 15 residues. Trimming cost V 4 bases and J 0 bases, with 13 bases left between them.

The chain employs TRBV5-1 and TRBJ1-1; TRBD1 agrees at 8 bases. The J segment lost 1 base and the V segment lost 5 bases, leaving 10 bases of the junction unmatched. Germline CDR1 is SGHRS and CDR2 is YFSETQ. This CDR3 comprises 16 residues. The CDR3 DNA reads TGCGCCAGCAGAGACGGGACAGGTCGGGCGAACACTGAAGCTTTCTTT. Its translation is CASRDGTGRANTEAFF.

The CDR3 region has the DNA TGTGCCAGCTCACCGCTGCGGACAGGGGCTAATCAGCCCCAGCATTTT. As protein: CASSPLRTGANQPQHF. V usage is TRBV18 and J usage is TRBJ1-5, with TRBD1 matching over 9 bases. Germline CDR1 KGHSH, CDR2 LQKENI. The CDR3 runs 16 residues. With 3 bases clipped from V and 4 bases from J, the junction kept 7 bases outside the gene matches.

The genes are TRBV20-1 and TRBJ2-3, with 7 bases aligning to TRBD1. J gave up 5 bases and V 6 bases, and 2 bases lay outside the gene matches. This CDR3 is built from 11 residues. Germline values: CDR1 DFQATT, CDR2 SNEGSKA (reference sequence). CDR3 in amino acids: CSARDRDTQYF. The DNA for the CDR3 is TGCAGTGCCAGGGACAGAGATACGCAGTATTTT.

The chain carries TRBV6-2 or TRBV6-3 and TRBJ1-1; tentatively, D is TRBD1 (5 bases). The V gene's germline CDR1 is MNHEY and CDR2 SVGEGT. The CDR3 contains 15 residues. With 5 bases removed from V and 1 base from J, the gap between germline ends came to 14 bases. The CDR3 sequence: CASSDPGYSNTEAFF. CDR3 bases: TGTGCCAGCAGTGACCCAGGGTATTCGAACACTGAAGCTTTCTTT.

The genes are TRBV10-3 and TRBJ1-3; 8 bases line up with TRBD1. Germline V lookup: CDR1 ENHRY, CDR2 SYGVKD. Unmatched junction bases numbered 5, after V lost 6 bases and J lost 7 bases. The CDR3 has 13 amino acids. CDR3 DNA: TGTGCCATCAGGGGGGGACAGGCCAACACCATATATTTT. This gives the protein CAIRGGQANTIYF.

This clone was seen more than once but under ten times. CDR3 coding DNA: TGTGCCAGCAGCCAAGATTCTGGCCAGGGGAGAGGACAGCCCCAGCATTTT. Translated: CASSQDSGQGRGQPQHF. The chain employs TRBV4-2 and TRBJ1-5; a possible D gene is TRBD1 (6 bases). V shed 0 bases and J shed 7 bases, with 19 bases lying between them. Germline CDR1 and CDR2: LGHNA and YNFKEQ. The CDR3 covers 17 residues.

The chain uses TRBV6-5 and TRBJ1-1, with a weak D call TRBD1 (5 bases). In germline, CDR1 is MNHEY, CDR2 SVGAGI. With 0 bases removed from V and 9 bases from J, the gap between germline ends came to 14 bases. There are 14 residues in the CDR3. CDR3 DNA sequence: TGTGCCAGCAGTTACTCTAGCGGCTCAGGGAAAGCTTTCTTT. Encoded protein: CASSYSSGSGKAFF.

CDR3 sequence: CASSRGLAGGPYNEQFF. The CDR3 region has the DNA TGTGCCAGCAGCCGGGGACTAGCGGGGGGGCCCTACAATGAGCAGTTCTTC. V is TRBV11-3 and J is TRBJ2-1; 16 bases are a match to TRBD2. Germline V gene lookup returns CDR1 SGHNT and CDR2 YENEEA. With 5 bases clipped from V and 2 bases from J, the junction kept 3 bases outside the gene matches. The CDR3 runs to 17 residues.

This clone appeared once. The V call is TRBV20-1, the J call TRBJ2-6, with D unclear. The V gene lost 3 bases and the J gene lost 1 base, with 16 bases spanning the gap. The CDR3 covers 17 residues. Germline V CDR1 and CDR2: DFQATT, SNEGSKA (reference sequence). In DNA form, the CDR3 reads TGCAGTGCTAGTGTGCAGCCCTTTCTTTCTGGGGCCAACGTCCTGACTTTC. Translating gives CSASVQPFLSGANVLTF.

The chain joins TRBV9 to TRBJ1-5; D remains ambiguous. The CDR3 has 15 amino acids. With 0 bases removed from V and 5 bases from J, the gap between germline ends came to 12 bases. CDR1 and CDR2 (germline): SGDLS, YYNGEE. This CDR3 reads CASSVGWWTDQPQHF. The DNA of the CDR3 is TGTGCCAGCAGCGTAGGGTGGTGGACCGATCAGCCCCAGCATTTT. Using reference TRBV9 and TRBJ1-5 for the parts outside the CDR3, the full variable domain is DSGVTQTPKHLITATGQRVTLRCSPRSGDLSVYWYQQSLDQGLQFLIQYYNGEERAKGNILERFSAQQFPDLHSELNLSSLELGDSALYFCASSVGWWTDQPQHFGDGTRLSIL.

This chain joins TRBV5-1 and TRBJ2-3; possible D gene TRBD1, 6 bases. The CDR3 is 15 residues long. Per the germline V gene, CDR1 is SGHRS and CDR2 is YFSETQ. Trimming left V 4 bases short and J 0 bases short, with 12 bases between. The CDR3 nucleotides read TGCGCCAGCAGCAAGGACAGCCCTAGCACAGATACGCAGTATTTT. Translated, it gives CASSKDSPSTDTQYF.

The chain links TRBV7-2 to TRBJ2-1; D could derive from TRBD1 or TRBD2 (6 bases each). Looked up from germline, CDR1 is SGHTA and CDR2 is FQGNSA. The CDR3 totals 16 residues. V gave up 3 bases and J gave up 7 bases, with 19 bases separating them. The CDR3 is CASSFGQTSSRNEQFF. For the CDR3, the DNA is TGTGCCAGCAGCTTTGGACAGACTAGTAGTAGGAATGAGCAGTTCTTC.

The chain links TRBV3-1 (or the pseudogene TRBV3-2) to TRBJ2-3, with TRBD2 matching over 7 bases. Germline trimming cut 11 bases from V and 3 bases from J; bases unmatched to any gene: 11. The CDR3 length is 14 residues. Germline CDR1 LGHDT, CDR2 YNNKEL (reference sequence). In nucleotides, the CDR3 is TGTGCCTCAGCGTTGGTGGGGGGGACAGATACGCAGTATTTT. As protein: CASALVGGTDTQYF.

J is TRBJ2-5 and V is TRBV7-9; D ambiguous. The germline V and J ends were trimmed by 5 bases and 2 bases, with 3 bases remaining between them. CDR1 is SEHNR, CDR2 FQNEAQ, per germline (reference sequence). There are 11 residues in the CDR3. CDR3 DNA sequence: TGTGCCAGCAGCCTACAAGAGACCCAGTACTTC. Translation gives CASSLQETQYF.

The chain couples TRBV7-9 to TRBJ1-2, with a possible D match to TRBD1 (5 bases). The CDR3 consists of 12 residues. The germline V gene encodes CDR1 SEHNR and CDR2 FQNEAQ (reference sequence). V lost 5 bases to trimming and J lost 12 bases, with 16 bases between them. CDR3 nucleotide sequence: TGTGCCAGCAGCATAACCGTCGGGGCGAACACCTTC. It is translated as CASSITVGANTF.

This clone has a handful of counts. V usage is TRBV7-2 and J usage is TRBJ1-5, with a possible D match to TRBD1 (6 bases). The CDR3 extends over 13 amino acids. Germline-derived CDR1 and CDR2 are SGHTA and FQGNSA. Between the trimmed V and J ends, which lost 5 bases and 3 bases, there was a span of 8 bases. The CDR3 is CASSRTANQPQHF. DNA for the CDR3: TGTGCCAGCAGCAGGACAGCCAATCAGCCCCAGCATTTT.